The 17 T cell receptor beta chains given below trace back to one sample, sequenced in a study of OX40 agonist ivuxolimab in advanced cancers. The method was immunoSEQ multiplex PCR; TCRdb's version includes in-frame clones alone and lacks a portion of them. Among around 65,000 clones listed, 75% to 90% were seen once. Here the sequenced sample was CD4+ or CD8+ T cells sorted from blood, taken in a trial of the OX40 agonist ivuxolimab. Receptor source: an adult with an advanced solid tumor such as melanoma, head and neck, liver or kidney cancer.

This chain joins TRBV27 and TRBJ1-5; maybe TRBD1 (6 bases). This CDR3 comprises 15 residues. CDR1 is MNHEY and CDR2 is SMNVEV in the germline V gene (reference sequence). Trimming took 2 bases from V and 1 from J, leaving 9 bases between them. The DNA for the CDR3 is TGTGCCAGCAGTTTAGGAGGGGGAAGCAATCAGCCCCAGCATTTT. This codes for CASSLGGGSNQPQHF.

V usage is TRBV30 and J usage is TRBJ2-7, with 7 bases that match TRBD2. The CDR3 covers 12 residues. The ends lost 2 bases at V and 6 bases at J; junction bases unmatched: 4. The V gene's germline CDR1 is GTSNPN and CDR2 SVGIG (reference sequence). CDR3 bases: TGTGCCTGGAGTCAGGGAGGGGTCGAGCAGTACTTC. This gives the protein CAWSQGGVEQYF.

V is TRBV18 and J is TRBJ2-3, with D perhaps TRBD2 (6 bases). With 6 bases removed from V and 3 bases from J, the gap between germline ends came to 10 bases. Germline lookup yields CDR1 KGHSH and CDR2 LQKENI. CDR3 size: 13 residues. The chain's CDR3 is CASSGGETDTQYF. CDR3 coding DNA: TGTGCCAGCTCGGGGGGAGAGACAGATACGCAGTATTTT.

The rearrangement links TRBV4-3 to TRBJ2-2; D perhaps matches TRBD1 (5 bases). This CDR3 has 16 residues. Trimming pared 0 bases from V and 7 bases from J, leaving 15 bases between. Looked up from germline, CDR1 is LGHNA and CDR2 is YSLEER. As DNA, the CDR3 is TGCGCCAGCAGCCAAGATGGAAACGGACAATACGGGGAGCTGTTTTTT. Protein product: CASSQDGNGQYGELFF.

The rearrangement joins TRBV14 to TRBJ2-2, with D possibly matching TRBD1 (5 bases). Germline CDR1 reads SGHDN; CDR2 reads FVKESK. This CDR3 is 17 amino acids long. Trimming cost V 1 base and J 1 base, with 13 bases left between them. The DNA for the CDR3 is TGTGCCAGCAGCCAAGTAGGAGCAGGGTTGAACACCGGGGAGCTGTTTTTT. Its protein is CASSQVGAGLNTGELFF.

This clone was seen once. The CDR3 protein is CASSQDRGGNTEAFF. The CDR3 nucleotides read TGCGCCAGCAGCCAAGATAGAGGAGGGAACACTGAAGCTTTCTTT. The chain is built from TRBV4-3 and TRBJ1-1, with D unclear. The CDR3 runs to 15 residues. V shed 0 bases and J shed 1 base, with 9 bases lying between them. CDR1 LGHNA and CDR2 YSLEER come from the germline V gene.

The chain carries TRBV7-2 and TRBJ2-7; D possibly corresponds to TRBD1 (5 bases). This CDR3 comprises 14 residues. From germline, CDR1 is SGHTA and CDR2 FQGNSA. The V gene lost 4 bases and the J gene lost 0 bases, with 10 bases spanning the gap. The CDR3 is CASSSQVFSYEQYF. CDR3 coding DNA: TGTGCCAGCAGCTCACAGGTCTTCTCCTACGAGCAGTACTTC.

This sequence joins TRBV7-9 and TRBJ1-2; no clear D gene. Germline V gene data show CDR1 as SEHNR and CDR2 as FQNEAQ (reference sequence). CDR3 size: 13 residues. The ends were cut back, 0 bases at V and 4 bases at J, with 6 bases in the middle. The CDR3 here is CASSLAEGYGYTF. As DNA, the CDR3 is TGTGCCAGCAGCTTAGCCGAAGGCTATGGCTACACCTTC. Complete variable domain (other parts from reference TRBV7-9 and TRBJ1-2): DTGVSQNPRHKITKRGQNVTFRCDPISEHNRLYWYRQTLGQGPEFLTYFQNEAQLEKSRLLSDRFSAERPKGSFSTLEIQRTEQGDSAMYLCASSLAEGYGYTFGSGTRLTVV.

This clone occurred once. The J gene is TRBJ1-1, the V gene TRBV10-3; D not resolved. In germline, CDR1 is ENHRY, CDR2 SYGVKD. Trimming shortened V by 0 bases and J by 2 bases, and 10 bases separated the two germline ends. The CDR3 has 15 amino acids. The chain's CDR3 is CAISESGSQNTEAFF. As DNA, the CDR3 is TGTGCCATCAGTGAGTCGGGATCCCAAAACACTGAAGCTTTCTTT.

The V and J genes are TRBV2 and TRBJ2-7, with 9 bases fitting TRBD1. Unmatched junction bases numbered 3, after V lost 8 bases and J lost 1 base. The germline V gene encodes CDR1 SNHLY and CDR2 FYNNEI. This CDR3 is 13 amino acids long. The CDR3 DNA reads TGTGCCAGCTCCGGGACAGGGTCCTACGAGCAGTACTTC. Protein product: CASSGTGSYEQYF.

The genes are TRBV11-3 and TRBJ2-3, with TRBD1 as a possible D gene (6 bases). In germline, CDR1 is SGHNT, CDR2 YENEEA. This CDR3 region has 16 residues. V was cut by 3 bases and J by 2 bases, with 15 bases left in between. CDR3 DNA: TGTGCCAGCAGCTTCATCCCCAGGGGCAACACAGATACGCAGTATTTT. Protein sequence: CASSFIPRGNTDTQYF.

The CDR3 DNA is TGTGCCAGCAGCTCCCCGGGACAAAATAGCAATCAGCCCCAGCATTTT. Translating it yields CASSSPGQNSNQPQHF. The V gene is TRBV5-6, the J gene TRBJ1-5, with TRBD1 as a possible D gene (6 bases). CDR1 SGHDT and CDR2 YYEEEE come from the germline V gene. The CDR3 is made up of 16 amino acids. The V and J ends lost 3 bases and 0 bases respectively, with 13 bases between them.

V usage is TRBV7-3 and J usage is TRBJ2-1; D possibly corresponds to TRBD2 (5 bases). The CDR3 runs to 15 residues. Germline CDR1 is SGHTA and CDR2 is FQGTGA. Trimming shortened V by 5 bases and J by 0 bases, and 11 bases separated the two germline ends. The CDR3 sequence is CASSPGVSSYNEQFF. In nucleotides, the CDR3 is TGTGCCAGCAGCCCCGGGGTTTCCTCCTACAATGAGCAGTTCTTC.

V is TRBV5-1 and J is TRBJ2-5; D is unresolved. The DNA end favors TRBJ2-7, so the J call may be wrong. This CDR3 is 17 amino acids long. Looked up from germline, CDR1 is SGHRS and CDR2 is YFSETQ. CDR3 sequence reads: CASSLDFRPPRRYEQYF. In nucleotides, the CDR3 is TGCGCCAGCAGCTTGGATTTTCGGCCACCTAGAAGGTACGAGCAGTACTTC.

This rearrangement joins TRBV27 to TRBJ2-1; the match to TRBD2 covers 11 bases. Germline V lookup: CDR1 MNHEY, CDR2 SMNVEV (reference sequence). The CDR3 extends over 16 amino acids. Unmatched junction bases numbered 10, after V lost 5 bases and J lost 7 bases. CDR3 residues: CASSVLTSGSGNEQFF. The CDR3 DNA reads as TGTGCCAGCAGTGTCCTAACTAGCGGGAGTGGAAATGAGCAGTTCTTC.

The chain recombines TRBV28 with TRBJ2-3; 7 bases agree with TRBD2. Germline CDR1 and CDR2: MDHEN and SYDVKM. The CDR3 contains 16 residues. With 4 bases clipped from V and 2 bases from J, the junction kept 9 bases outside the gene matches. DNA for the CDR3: TGTGCCAGCAGTTCAACGCGGCTAGCGGCCACAGATACGCAGTATTTT. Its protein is CASSSTRLAATDTQYF.

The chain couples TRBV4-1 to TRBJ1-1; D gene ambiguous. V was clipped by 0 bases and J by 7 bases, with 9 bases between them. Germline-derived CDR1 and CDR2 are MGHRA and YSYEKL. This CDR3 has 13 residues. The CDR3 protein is CASSQDPVLEAFF. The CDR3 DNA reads TGCGCCAGCAGCCAAGATCCGGTCCTTGAAGCTTTCTTT.